Listed here is a single TCR beta chain. The sample belongs to a study of blood T cell repertoires in COVID-19. Germline V lookup: CDR1 MNHEY, CDR2 SVGEGT. CDR3 size: 14 residues. Trimming removed 6 bases from V and 6 bases from J, with 12 bases in between. Per the original methods: From reference gene primer amplification, estimates of nucleated cell counts were derived. Sequencing was performed with immunoSEQ multiplex PCR; in TCRdb, only in-frame clones are kept and a portion is missing. The DNA was the basis for D and trimming; V, J and clone size are from that table. Among around 170,000 clones, 86% were seen once, and the ten largest hold 3.5% to 4.5%.

The genes are TRBV6-2 or TRBV6-3 and TRBJ1-6; D gene uncertain. What was sequenced was peripheral blood. The TCR originated in an older woman with acute or convalescent COVID-19. As DNA, the CDR3 is TGTGCCAGCAGCTCTAAGATGTTTAATTCACCCCTCCACTTT. This gives the protein CASSSKMFNSPLHF.